This entry lists 7 T cell receptor beta chains sequenced from one sample in a study of patients and donors after allogeneic stem cell transplantation. Each CDR3 protein gets one entry after TCRdb re-called the RT-PCR reads with MiXCR. The sample has around 82,000 distinct CDR3 sequences, just under 5% seen once; the top ten hold about 2.5%. The sample consisted of blood, either unsorted or a sorted T cell fraction (not recorded which). The receptors stem from a human donor who was either an allogeneic HSCT recipient or a stem cell or donor lymphocyte infusion donor (not recorded which). It is not recorded whose cells these are; they may come from a transplant donor.

This clonotype has more than one count but fewer than ten. The J gene is TRBJ1-2, the V gene TRBV6-4; no clear D gene. The length of the CDR3 is 14 residues. Looked up from germline, CDR1 is MRHNA and CDR2 is SNTAGT. Trimming took off 0 bases at V and 8 bases at J, with 13 bases between the two ends. CDR3 DNA sequence: TGTGCCAGCAGTGACTCGGGCGGATCACCGGGCTACACCTTC. Amino acid sequence: CASSDSGGSPGYTF.

The sample holds many counts of this clonotype. The chain couples TRBV5-5 to TRBJ2-3, with 10 bases matching TRBD2. CDR1 SGHKS and CDR2 YYEKEE come from the germline V gene (reference sequence). V lost 1 base and J lost 7; bases outside the gene matches: 6. The CDR3 totals 15 residues. In nucleotides, the CDR3 is TGTGCCAGCAGCTTGCAACTAGCGGGATCCCATACGCAGTATTTT. It encodes CASSLQLAGSHTQYF. The full variable domain, completed using reference TRBV5-5 and TRBJ2-3, is DAGVTQSPTHLIKTRGQQVTLRCSPISGHKSVSWYQQVLGQGPQFIFQYYEKEERGRGNFPDRFSARQFPNYSSELNVNALLLGDSALYLCASSLQLAGSHTQYFGPGTRLTVL.

This clonotype was seen only a few times. The chain employs TRBV5-1 and TRBJ1-4; 7 bases map to TRBD1. In germline, CDR1 is SGHRS, CDR2 YFSETQ. The CDR3 runs 16 residues. V lost 2 bases and J lost 3; bases outside the gene matches: 7. CDR3 residues: CASSLDRVAANEKLFF. The CDR3 DNA reads TGCGCCAGCAGCTTAGACAGGGTTGCAGCTAATGAAAAACTGTTTTTT.

This clonotype occurred many times. This chain joins TRBV20-1 and TRBJ1-2, with D unclear. CDR3 size: 12 residues. Germline CDR1 is DFQATT and CDR2 is SNEGSKA (reference sequence). Trimming pared 3 bases from V and 4 bases from J, leaving 9 bases between. CDR3 in DNA: TGCAGTGCTAGGGATTTCCGCTATGGCTACACCTTC. Translated: CSARDFRYGYTF.

Ten or more counts support this clonotype. The chain links TRBV3-1 to TRBJ2-5; D perhaps matches TRBD1 (6 bases). Germline CDR1 is LGHDT and CDR2 is YNNKEL (reference sequence). Trimming pared 1 base from V and 2 bases from J, leaving 11 bases between. The CDR3 sequence is 15 residues long. The chain's CDR3 is CASSQGPGQQETQYF. The CDR3 DNA follows: TGTGCCAGCAGCCAAGGTCCGGGACAACAAGAGACCCAGTACTTC.

The sample holds many counts of this clonotype. Relative to the germline gene, one junction end is altered; a read error may explain this. Here the CDR3 reads CASSLVPGGPQGEQFF. Here the CDR3 DNA reads TGCGCCAGTAGCTTGGTTCCGGGAGGGCCTCAAGGTGAGCAGTTCTTC. The genes are TRBV5-1 and TRBJ2-1, with 8 bases identical to TRBD2. Germline loops: CDR1 SGHRS, CDR2 YFSETQ. The CDR3 loop spans 16 amino acids.

At least ten counts were recorded for this clonotype. J is TRBJ1-3 and V is TRBV7-2, with D unresolved. Trimming shortened V by 1 base and J by 5 bases, and 9 bases separated the two germline ends. Per the germline V gene, CDR1 is SGHTA and CDR2 is FQGNSA. This CDR3 contains 14 residues. The CDR3 loop is CASSLGIERNTIYF. The CDR3 DNA reads as TGTGCCAGCAGCTTAGGAATTGAAAGAAACACCATATATTTT.